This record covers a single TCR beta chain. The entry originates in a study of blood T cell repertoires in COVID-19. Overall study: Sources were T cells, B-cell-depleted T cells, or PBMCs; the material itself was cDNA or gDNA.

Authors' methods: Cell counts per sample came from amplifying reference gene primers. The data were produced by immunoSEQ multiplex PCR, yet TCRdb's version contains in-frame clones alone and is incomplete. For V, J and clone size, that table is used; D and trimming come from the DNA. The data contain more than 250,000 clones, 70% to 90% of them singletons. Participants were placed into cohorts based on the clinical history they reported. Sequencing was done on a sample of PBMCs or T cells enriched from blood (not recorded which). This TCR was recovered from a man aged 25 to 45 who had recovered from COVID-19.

CDR3: CASSSRTGGNNQPQHF. The CDR3 DNA reads TGTGCCAGCAGCTCGAGGACAGGAGGAAATAATCAGCCCCAGCATTTT. The chain is built from TRBV7-8 and TRBJ1-5; 7 bases line up with TRBD1. The CDR3 is 16 amino acids. The germline V gene has CDR1 SGHVS and CDR2 FQNEAQ. The J segment lost 4 bases and the V segment lost 4 bases, leaving 10 bases of the junction unmatched. Filled out from reference TRBV7-8 and TRBJ1-5, the complete variable domain reads GAGVSQSPRYKVAKRGQDVALRCDPISGHVSLFWYQQALGQGPEFLTYFQNEAQLDKSGLPSDRFFAERPEGSVSTLKIQRTQQEDSAVYLCASSSRTGGNNQPQHFGDGTRLSIL.